This T cell receptor (beta chain) was sequenced for a study of Tregs in tolerant kidney transplant recipients. Findings of the study overall: Biological reproducibility was not directly addressed in this study. Validation in larger populations is needed because few patients were studied. Expanding Tregs on activated donor B cells appeared to best identify donor-specific TCRbeta clones.

Germline CDR1 is SGHAT and CDR2 is FQNNGV. Between the trimmed V and J ends, which lost 1 base and 2 bases, there was a span of 8 bases. The CDR3 is 14 residues long. This clone is a singleton in its sample. No antigen is known for it. Unstimulated regulatory T cells (CD4+CD25+CD127-), CD4+CD25- non-regulatory cells, CD4 and CD8 cells were FACS-sorted from thawed PBMCs. The data were produced by immunoSEQ multiplex PCR, yet TCRdb's version contains in-frame clones alone and is incomplete. The table shows about 120,000 clones, with 92% occurring only once. Material for sequencing was CD4+ T cells from blood. The clonotype comes from a human donor in good health. The V and J genes are TRBV11-2 and TRBJ1-1; possible D gene TRBD1, 5 bases. The chain's CDR3 is CASSLVQGNTEAFF. CDR3 sequence (DNA): TGTGCCAGCAGCTTAGTTCAGGGTAACACTGAAGCTTTCTTT. Filled out from reference TRBV11-2 and TRBJ1-1, the complete variable domain reads EAGVAQSPRYKIIEKRQSVAFWCNPISGHATLYWYQQILGQGPKLLIQFQNNGVVDDSQLPKDRFSAERLKGVDSTLKIQPAKLEDSAVYLCASSLVQGNTEAFFGQGTRLTVV.